Listed below are T cell receptor beta chains from one sample, sequenced in a study of long-term antiretroviral therapy in people with HIV. The data were produced by immunoSEQ multiplex PCR, yet TCRdb's version contains in-frame clones alone and is incomplete. Among over 30,000 clones listed, roughly 79% were seen once. Specimen: unsorted PBMCs, collected 3 years after starting antiretroviral therapy. Receptors originate from a man in his forties or fifties with HIV. Each CDR3 is given with its conserved first and last residue. A D gene is named only where the DNA matches it firmly. Only part of the rows carry a size: once, few, many, or a class if the clone is expanded.

TRBV25-1,TRBD1,TRBJ2-5,.,CASSGTGKTQYF,TGTGCCAGCAGTGGGACAGGGAAGACCCAGTACTTC
TRBV6-6,.,TRBJ2-3,.,CASSARDTQYF,TGTGCCAGCAGTGCGAGGGATACGCAGTATTTT
TRBV9,.,TRBJ2-7,medium-sized,CASSEGGGTFNEQYF,TGTGCCAGCAGCGAGGGGGGCGGTACGTTTAACGAGCAGTACTTC
TRBV28,TRBD1,TRBJ1-5,.,CASFKGQPFNQPQHF,TGTGCCAGCTTCAAGGGACAGCCGTTCAATCAGCCCCAGCATTTT
TRBV7-2,TRBD2,TRBJ2-7,few,CASSLASGRHEQYF,TGTGCCAGCAGCTTAGCTAGCGGGAGGCACGAGCAGTACTTC
TRBV19,.,TRBJ1-1,.,CASSHGLRNTEAFF,TGTGCCAGTAGTCACGGACTCCGTAACACTGAAGCTTTCTTT
TRBV6-5,TRBD2,TRBJ2-2,.,CASSFRGAAGAGELFF,TGTGCCAGCAGTTTCCGGGGAGCGGCGGGGGCCGGGGAGCTGTTTTTT
TRBV7-9,.,TRBJ1-1,.,CASSLAGRNTEAFF,TGTGCCAGCAGCTTAGCAGGAAGAAACACTGAAGCTTTCTTT
TRBV7-2,.,TRBJ2-2,.,CASSFKVSNTGELFF,TGTGCCAGCAGCTTTAAGGTTTCGAACACCGGGGAGCTGTTTTTT
TRBV13,.,TRBJ2-7,.,CASSTHSAVRSYEQYF,TGTGCCAGCAGCACCCATAGCGCTGTGAGGTCCTACGAGCAGTACTTC
TRBV5-1,TRBD2,TRBJ2-1,once,CASSFPGGTYNEQFF,TGCGCCAGCAGTTTCCCGGGGGGGACCTACAATGAGCAGTTCTTC
TRBV28,.,TRBJ2-2,.,CASLPGLTGELFF,TGTGCCAGCCTTCCAGGGTTAACCGGGGAGCTGTTTTTT
TRBV6-4,.,TRBJ2-7,.,CASSDGGGPSYEQYF,TGTGCCAGCAGTGACGGGGGGGGCCCCTCTTACGAGCAGTACTTC
TRBV2,.,TRBJ2-3,.,CASSGGMNTQYF,TGTGCCAGCAGTGGGGGGATGAATACGCAGTATTTT
TRBV4-2,TRBD2,TRBJ2-1,once,CASSQGTGGINEQFF,TGTGCCAGCAGCCAAGGAACGGGGGGGATTAATGAGCAGTTCTTC
TRBV9,.,TRBJ2-7,few,CASSAIISGEQYF,TGTGCCAGCAGCGCCATTATATCGGGGGAGCAGTACTTC
TRBV28,.,TRBJ2-1,.,CASSFWSVNEQFF,TGTGCCAGCAGTTTCTGGTCCGTCAATGAGCAGTTCTTC
TRBV10-3,.,TRBJ2-7,.,CAISKGSEQYF,TGTGCCATCAGTAAAGGGTCCGAGCAGTACTTC
TRBV28,.,TRBJ1-4,.,CASSTTSEKLFF,TGTGCCAGCAGTACAACGTCTGAAAAACTGTTTTTT
TRBV19,.,TRBJ1-5,few,CASTRTAVQPQHF,TGTGCCAGTACTAGGACAGCGGTTCAGCCCCAGCATTTT
TRBV28,TRBD2,TRBJ2-5,.,CASRQTLTSGGETQYF,TGTGCCAGCAGGCAAACCCTTACTAGCGGGGGAGAGACCCAGTACTTC
TRBV29-1,TRBD1,TRBJ2-7,.,CSVDDRGSYEQYF,TGCAGCGTTGACGACAGGGGGAGTTACGAGCAGTACTTC
TRBV27,.,TRBJ2-7,.,CASSGRGAYEQYF,TGTGCCAGCAGTGGTCGGGGCGCCTACGAGCAGTACTTC
TRBV5-1,.,TRBJ2-7,.,CASSLAGGSASYEQYF,TGCGCCAGCAGCTTGGCGGGCGGTTCGGCCTCCTACGAGCAGTACTTC
TRBV6-1,.,TRBJ2-7,once,CASSEDGGSYEQYF,TGTGCCAGCAGTGAAGACGGCGGGTCCTACGAGCAGTACTTC
TRBV4-3,.,TRBJ1-4,.,CASSQELLGRKLFF,TGCGCCAGCAGCCAAGAGTTGCTCGGACGAAAACTGTTTTTT
TRBV4-3,.,TRBJ2-7,.,CASSQGMAGYEQYF,TGCGCCAGCAGCCAAGGGATGGCAGGGTATGAGCAGTACTTC
TRBV18,TRBD2,TRBJ2-1,.,CASSPPAGGKNEQFF,TGTGCCAGCTCACCACCAGCGGGGGGCAAAAATGAGCAGTTCTTC
TRBV27,.,TRBJ1-5,few,CASRGKGGLAPQHF,TGTGCCAGCAGGGGGAAAGGGGGGTTGGCGCCCCAGCATTTT
TRBV18,.,TRBJ1-2,once,CASSPPPHQQAGYTF,TGTGCCAGCTCACCACCCCCGCATCAACAGGCTGGCTATACCTTC
TRBV6-1,.,TRBJ1-3,.,CASSEATGGNTIYF,TGTGCCAGCAGTGAAGCAACGGGGGGAAACACCATATATTTT
TRBV4-3,.,TRBJ1-5,.,CASSSHRNSNQPQHF,TGCGCCAGCAGCTCACACAGGAATAGCAATCAGCCCCAGCATTTT
TRBV6-5,.,TRBJ2-7,medium-sized,CASSPQGGGYREQYF,TGTGCCAGCAGCCCCCAAGGTGGTGGGTACCGCGAGCAGTACTTC
TRBV11-3,.,TRBJ1-1,few,CASSLNRNTEAFF,TGTGCCAGCAGCTTAAACAGGAACACTGAAGCTTTCTTT
TRBV7-7,.,TRBJ2-5,few,CASSLQGSETQYF,TGTGCCAGCAGCTTACAGGGGTCGGAGACCCAGTACTTC
TRBV5-5,.,TRBJ2-7,.,CASSQTGSLSYEQYF,TGTGCCAGCAGCCAAACAGGGAGCCTTTCCTACGAGCAGTACTTC
TRBV27,TRBD1,TRBJ2-1,once,CASSPQGDEQFF,TGTGCCAGCAGCCCCCAGGGGGATGAGCAGTTCTTC
TRBV7-2,.,TRBJ2-3,once,CASSVRANTDTQYF,TGTGCCAGCAGCGTTCGGGCCAACACAGATACGCAGTATTTT
TRBV14,.,TRBJ2-1,.,CASSQEIYNEQFF,TGTGCCAGCAGCCAAGAGATCTACAATGAGCAGTTCTTC
TRBV7-7,.,TRBJ1-2,few,CAVSSQDFYGYTF,TGTGCAGTAAGTTCACAGGACTTCTATGGCTACACCTTC
TRBV11-2,.,TRBJ2-5,.,CASSFHLVGQETQYF,TGTGCCAGCAGCTTCCATCTCGTAGGCCAAGAGACCCAGTACTTC
TRBV9,TRBD1,TRBJ2-7,.,CASSSEGTGSREQYF,TGTGCCAGCAGCTCAGAAGGGACAGGGTCCCGGGAGCAGTACTTC
TRBV19,TRBD1,TRBJ2-5,.,CASSQVQNRGVSTQYF,TGTGCCAGTAGTCAAGTACAAAACAGGGGGGTATCGACCCAGTACTTC
TRBV9,.,TRBJ2-1,.,CASSALAGRSYNEQFF,TGTGCCAGCAGCGCCTTGGCGGGCCGCTCCTACAATGAGCAGTTCTTC
TRBV5-6,.,TRBJ2-3,.,CASSLWQASDTQYF,TGTGCCAGCAGCTTGTGGCAGGCCTCAGATACGCAGTATTTT
TRBV5-1,.,TRBJ1-2,few,CASSLRTPHDGYTF,TGCGCCAGCAGCTTGCGGACTCCCCATGATGGCTACACCTTC